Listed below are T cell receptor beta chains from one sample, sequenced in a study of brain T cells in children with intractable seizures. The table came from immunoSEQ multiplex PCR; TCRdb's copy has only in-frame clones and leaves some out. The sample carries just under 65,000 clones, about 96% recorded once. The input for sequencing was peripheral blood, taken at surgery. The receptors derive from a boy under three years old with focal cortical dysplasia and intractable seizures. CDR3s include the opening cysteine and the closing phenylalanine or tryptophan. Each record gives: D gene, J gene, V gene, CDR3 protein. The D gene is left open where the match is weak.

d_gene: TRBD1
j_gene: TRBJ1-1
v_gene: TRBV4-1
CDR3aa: CASSLPRDRAVHTEAFF

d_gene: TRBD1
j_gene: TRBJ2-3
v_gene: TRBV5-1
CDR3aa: CASSALGTGWTDTQYF

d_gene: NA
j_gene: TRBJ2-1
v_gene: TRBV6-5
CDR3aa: CASSYSQGNEQFF

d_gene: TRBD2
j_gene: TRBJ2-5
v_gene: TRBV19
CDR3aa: CASSPWASGGWQETQYF

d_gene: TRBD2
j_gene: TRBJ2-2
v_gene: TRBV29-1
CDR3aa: CSVAGTSVTGELFF

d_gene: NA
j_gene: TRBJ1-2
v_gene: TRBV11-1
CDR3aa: CASSSQANYGYTF

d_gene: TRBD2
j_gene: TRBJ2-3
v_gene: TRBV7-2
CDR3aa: CASSLAMTSGATDTQYF

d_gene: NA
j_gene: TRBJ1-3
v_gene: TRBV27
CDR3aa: CASSFGVPGNTIYF

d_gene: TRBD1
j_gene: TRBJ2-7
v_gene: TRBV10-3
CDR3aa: CAISESLGQGHEQYF

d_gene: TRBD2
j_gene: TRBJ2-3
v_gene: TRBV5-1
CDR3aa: CASSSRLAGSTDTQYF

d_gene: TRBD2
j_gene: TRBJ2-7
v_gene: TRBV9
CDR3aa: CASSPRASGGKGEQYF

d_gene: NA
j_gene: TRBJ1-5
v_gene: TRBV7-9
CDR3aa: CASSLGGASDQPQHF

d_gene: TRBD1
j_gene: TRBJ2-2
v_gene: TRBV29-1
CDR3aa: CSVFLRDRVTGELFF

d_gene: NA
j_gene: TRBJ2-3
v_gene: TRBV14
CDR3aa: CASSQRDVSTDTQYF

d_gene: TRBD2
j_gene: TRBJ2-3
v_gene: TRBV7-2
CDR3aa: CASSPPGLAGGIRDTQYF

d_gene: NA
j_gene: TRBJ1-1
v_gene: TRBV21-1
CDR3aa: CASSNIAPGDTEAFF

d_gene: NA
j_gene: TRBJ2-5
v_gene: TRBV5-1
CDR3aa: CASSFGSSQETQYF

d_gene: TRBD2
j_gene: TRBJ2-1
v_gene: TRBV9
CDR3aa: CASSVGSGSSYNEQFF

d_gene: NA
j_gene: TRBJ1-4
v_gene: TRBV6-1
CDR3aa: CASSDFPGASDEKLFF

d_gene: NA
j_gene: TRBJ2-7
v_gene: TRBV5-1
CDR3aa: CASSPDIPGPRGYEQYF